The 2 T cell receptor beta chains below were found in one sample sequenced in a study of cytomegalovirus exposure and HLA in healthy donors. PCR was performed using 60 Vbeta and 13 Jbeta primers. Data came from immunoSEQ multiplex PCR; TCRdb stores just in-frame clones and leaves some out. This table lists around 80,000 clones. Input material: PBMCs. The source is a man aged 35 to 55 in good health and CMV-seronegative.

This chain links TRBV28 with TRBJ2-5; 11 nucleotides agree with TRBD2. Germline CDR1 MDHEN, CDR2 SYDVKM. This CDR3 spans 14 amino acids. J lost 4 bases, V lost 5 bases, and 3 bases had no gene match. CDR3 residues: CASSGLAGRETQYF. CDR3 coding DNA: TGTGCCAGCAGTGGACTAGCGGGCAGAGAGACCCAGTACTTC. Looking up the rest from reference TRBV28 and TRBJ2-5 gives the full variable domain: DVKVTQSSRYLVKRTGEKVFLECVQDMDHENMFWYRQDPGLGLRLIYFSYDVKMKEKGDIPEGYSVSREKKERFSLILESASTNQTSMYLCASSGLAGRETQYFGPGTRLLVL.

This rearrangement joins TRBV11-3 to TRBJ1-1; D not certain. Germline CDR1 SGHNT, CDR2 YENEEA. V lost 5 bases and J lost 1, with 17 bases in between. There are 16 residues in the CDR3. The chain's CDR3 is CASSPGVAVGNTEAFF. The CDR3 DNA sequence: TGTGCCAGCAGCCCGGGAGTGGCCGTTGGGAACACTGAAGCTTTCTTT.